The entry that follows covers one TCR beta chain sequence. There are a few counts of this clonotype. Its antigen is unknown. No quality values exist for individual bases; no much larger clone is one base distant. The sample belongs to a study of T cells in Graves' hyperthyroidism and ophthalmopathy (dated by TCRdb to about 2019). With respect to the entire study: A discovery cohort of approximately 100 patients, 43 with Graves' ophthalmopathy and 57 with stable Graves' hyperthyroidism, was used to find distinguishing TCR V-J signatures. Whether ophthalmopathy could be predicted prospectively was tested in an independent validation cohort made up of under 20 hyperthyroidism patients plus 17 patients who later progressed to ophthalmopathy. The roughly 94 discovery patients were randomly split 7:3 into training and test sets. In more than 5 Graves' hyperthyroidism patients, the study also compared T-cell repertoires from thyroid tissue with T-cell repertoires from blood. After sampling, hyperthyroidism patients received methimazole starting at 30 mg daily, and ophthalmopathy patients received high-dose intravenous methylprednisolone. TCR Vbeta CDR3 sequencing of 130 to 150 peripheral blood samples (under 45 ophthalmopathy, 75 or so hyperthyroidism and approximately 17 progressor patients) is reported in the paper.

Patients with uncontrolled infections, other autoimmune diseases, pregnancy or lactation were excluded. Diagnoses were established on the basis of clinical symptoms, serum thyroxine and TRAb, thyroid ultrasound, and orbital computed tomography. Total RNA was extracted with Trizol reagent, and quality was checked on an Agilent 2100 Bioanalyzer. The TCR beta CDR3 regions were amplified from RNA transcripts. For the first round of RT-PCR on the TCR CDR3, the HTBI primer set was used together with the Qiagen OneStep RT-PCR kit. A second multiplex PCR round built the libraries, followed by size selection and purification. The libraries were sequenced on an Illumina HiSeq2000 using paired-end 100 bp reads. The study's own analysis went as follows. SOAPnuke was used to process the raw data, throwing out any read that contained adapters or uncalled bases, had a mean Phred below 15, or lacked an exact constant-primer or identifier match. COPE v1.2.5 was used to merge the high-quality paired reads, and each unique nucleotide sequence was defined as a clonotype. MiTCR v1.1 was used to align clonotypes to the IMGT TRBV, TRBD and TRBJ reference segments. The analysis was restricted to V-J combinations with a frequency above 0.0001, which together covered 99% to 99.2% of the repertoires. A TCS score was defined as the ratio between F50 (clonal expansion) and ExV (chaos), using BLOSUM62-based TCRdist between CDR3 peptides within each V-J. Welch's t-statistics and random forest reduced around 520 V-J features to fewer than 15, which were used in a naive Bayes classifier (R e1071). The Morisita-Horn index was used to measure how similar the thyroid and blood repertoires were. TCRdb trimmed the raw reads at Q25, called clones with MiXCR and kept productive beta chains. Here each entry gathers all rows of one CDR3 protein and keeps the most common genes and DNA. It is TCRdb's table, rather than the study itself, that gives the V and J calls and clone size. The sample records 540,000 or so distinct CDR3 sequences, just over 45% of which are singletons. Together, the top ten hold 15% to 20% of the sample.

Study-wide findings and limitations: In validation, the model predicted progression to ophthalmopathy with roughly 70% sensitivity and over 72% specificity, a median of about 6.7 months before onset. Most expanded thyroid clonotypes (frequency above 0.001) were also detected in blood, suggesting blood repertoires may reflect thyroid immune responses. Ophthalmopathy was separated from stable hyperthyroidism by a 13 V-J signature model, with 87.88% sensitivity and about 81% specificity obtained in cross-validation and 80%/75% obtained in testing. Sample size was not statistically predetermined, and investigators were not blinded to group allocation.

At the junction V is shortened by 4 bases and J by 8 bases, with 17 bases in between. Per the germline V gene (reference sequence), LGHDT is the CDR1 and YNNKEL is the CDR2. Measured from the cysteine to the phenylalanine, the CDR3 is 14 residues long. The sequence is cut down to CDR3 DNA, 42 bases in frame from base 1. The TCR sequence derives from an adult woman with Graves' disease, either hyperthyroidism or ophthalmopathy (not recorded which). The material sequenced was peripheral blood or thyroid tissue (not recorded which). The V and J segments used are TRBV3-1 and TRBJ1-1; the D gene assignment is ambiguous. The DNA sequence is TGTGCCAGCAGCCCTCCCGTGCCAGCTACCGAAGCTTTCTTT. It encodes CASSPPVPATEAFF. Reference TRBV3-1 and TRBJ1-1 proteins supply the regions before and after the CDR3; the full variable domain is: DTAVSQTPKYLVTQMGNDKSIKCEQNLGHDTMYWYKQDSKKFLKIMFSYNNKELIINETVPNRFSPKSPDKAHLNLHINSLELGDSAVYFCASSPPVPATEAFFGQGTRLTVV.